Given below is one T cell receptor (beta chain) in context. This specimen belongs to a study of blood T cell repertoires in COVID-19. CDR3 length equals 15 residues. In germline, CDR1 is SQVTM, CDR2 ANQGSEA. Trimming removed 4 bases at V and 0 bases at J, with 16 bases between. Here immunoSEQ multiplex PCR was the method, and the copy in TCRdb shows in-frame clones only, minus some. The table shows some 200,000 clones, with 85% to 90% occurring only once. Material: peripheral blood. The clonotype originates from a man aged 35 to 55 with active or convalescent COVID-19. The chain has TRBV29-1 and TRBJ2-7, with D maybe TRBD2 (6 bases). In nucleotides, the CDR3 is TGCAGCGTTGTAAGACCGGGGGACTCCTCCTACGAGCAGTACTTC. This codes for CSVVRPGDSSYEQYF.